This is a list of T cell receptor beta chains from one sample in a study of cytomegalovirus exposure and HLA in healthy donors. The assay was immunoSEQ multiplex PCR, and TCRdb's table has in-frame clones only and misses some. The table shows around 150,000 clones, with about 65% occurring only once. The material sequenced was PBMCs. Every receptor here comes from a woman aged 25 to 39 in good health and CMV-seronegative. Both conserved end residues are part of each CDR3. The D gene is left open where the match is weak. Clone size, where shown, is once, few, many, or a class for clones that have expanded.

J gene	D gene	clone size	V gene	CDR3 DNA	CDR3 protein
TRBJ2-7	NA	NA	TRBV10-1	TGCGCCAGCAGTAGTCAGAACAGTCCTCCCTCCTACGAGCAGTACTTC	CASSSQNSPPSYEQYF
TRBJ2-3	NA	NA	TRBV11-1	TGTGCCAGCAGCTCCCCTGGCGGGACAGATACGCAGTATTTT	CASSSPGGTDTQYF
TRBJ2-7	TRBD1	NA	TRBV18	TGTGCCAGCTCAAGGGGACAGGGCGATTACTACGAGCAGTACTTC	CASSRGQGDYYEQYF
TRBJ1-5	NA	NA	TRBV12-5	TGTGCTAGTGGTCCCGGGGGGAGGGGAGAACAGCCCCAGCATTTT	CASGPGGRGEQPQHF
TRBJ2-6	TRBD1	NA	TRBV4-3	TGCGCCAGCAGCCAGGGGACAGTCGGGGCCAACGTCCTGACTTTC	CASSQGTVGANVLTF
TRBJ1-2	NA	NA	TRBV28	TGTGCCAGCAGTTTGGCCAGCTATGGCTACACCTTC	CASSLASYGYTF
TRBJ1-1	TRBD1	NA	TRBV5-6	TGTGCCAGCAGCGGAGGACAGGGGATCACTGAAGCTTTCTTT	CASSGGQGITEAFF
TRBJ2-1	NA	NA	TRBV11-3	TGTGCCAGCAGCTTAGAACGGGTCTCTGAGCAGTTCTTC	CASSLERVSEQFF
TRBJ1-4	NA	NA	TRBV10-3	TGTGCCATCAGTGGACAGATAGATGAAAAACTGTTTTTT	CAISGQIDEKLFF
TRBJ1-1	TRBD1	few	TRBV19	TGTGCCAGTAGGGGGGGGACAGGGGTGACTGAAGCTTTCTTT	CASRGGTGVTEAFF
TRBJ2-5	TRBD2	NA	TRBV5-4	TGTGCCAGCAGCTTGGGGATAGCGGGGGAAGAGACCCAGTACTTC	CASSLGIAGEETQYF
TRBJ1-6	NA	few	TRBV4-1	TGCGCCAGCAGCCAAGATAGCGGCTATTCACCCCTCCACTTT	CASSQDSGYSPLHF
TRBJ1-4	NA	NA	TRBV13	TGTGCCAGCAGCCCCGGCCAGGGTATTGAAAAACTGTTTTTT	CASSPGQGIEKLFF
TRBJ2-2	TRBD2	NA	TRBV19	TGTGCCAGTAGTCACAACTCCGGACTAGCGGGAGTGAACACCGGGGAGCTGTTTTTT	CASSHNSGLAGVNTGELFF
TRBJ1-3	NA	NA	TRBV18	TGTGCCAGCTCACCACCTAGCCCAACTGGAAACACCATATATTTT	CASSPPSPTGNTIYF
TRBJ2-7	TRBD1	NA	TRBV9	TGTGCCAGCAGCGTAGCTACGGGACAGGGAGTCGGCGAGCAGTACTTC	CASSVATGQGVGEQYF
TRBJ2-5	NA	NA	TRBV12-5	TGTGCTACCGGGGGACAGCCAGAGACCCAGTACTTC	CATGGQPETQYF
TRBJ2-2	TRBD1	NA	TRBV28	TGTGCCAGCAGACCGACAGGGGGTGCCGGGGAGCTGTTTTTT	CASRPTGGAGELFF
TRBJ2-1	NA	NA	TRBV4-3	TGCGCCAGCAGCCAGGGGGCGGTCTCCTACAATGAGCAGTTCTTC	CASSQGAVSYNEQFF
TRBJ2-3	TRBD1	NA	TRBV27	TGTGCCAGCAGATGGACAGGGGGCACAGATACGCAGTATTTT	CASRWTGGTDTQYF
TRBJ1-6	NA	NA	TRBV2	TGTGCCAGCAGTGGGGAGGGTTCCTCACCCCTCCACTTT	CASSGEGSSPLHF
TRBJ1-3	NA	few	TRBV11-2	TGTGCCAGCAGGAGGGACACCATCTCTGGAAACACCATATATTTT	CASRRDTISGNTIYF
TRBJ1-5	NA	NA	TRBV2	TGTGCCAGCAGAAAACCCTCCGACAGACATAGCAATCAGCCCCAGCATTTT	CASRKPSDRHSNQPQHF
TRBJ1-1	TRBD1	NA	TRBV6-5	TGTGCCAGCAGTCTGACAGGGCCGAACACTGAAGCTTTCTTT	CASSLTGPNTEAFF